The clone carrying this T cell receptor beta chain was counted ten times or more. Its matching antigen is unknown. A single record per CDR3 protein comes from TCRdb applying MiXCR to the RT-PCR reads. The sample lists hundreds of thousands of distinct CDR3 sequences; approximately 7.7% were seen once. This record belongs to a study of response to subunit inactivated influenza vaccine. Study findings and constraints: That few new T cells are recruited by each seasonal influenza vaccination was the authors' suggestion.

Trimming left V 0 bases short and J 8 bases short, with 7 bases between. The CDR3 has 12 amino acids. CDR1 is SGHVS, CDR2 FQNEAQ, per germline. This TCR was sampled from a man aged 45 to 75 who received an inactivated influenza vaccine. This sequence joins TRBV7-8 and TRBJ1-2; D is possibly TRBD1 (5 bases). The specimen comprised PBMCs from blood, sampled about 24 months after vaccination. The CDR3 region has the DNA TGTGCCAGCAGCTTAGCAGGGGACGGCTACACCTTC. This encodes CASSLAGDGYTF.